This paragraph covers one T cell receptor (beta chain) sequence. Its matching antigen is unknown. The data belong to a study of Ad26.COV2.S vaccination and SARS-CoV-2 variants. General study findings and limits: People who got the vaccine or the placebo had similar non-spike TCR breadth.

Indicated treatment: some 20 received Ad26.COV2.S at low or high dose, single or two shots; roughly 5 received placebo; per-sample allocation not given. Specimen acquisition occurred on day 63 following the initial vaccine or placebo injection. Vaccination used an Ad26 vector expressing Wuhan-strain SARS-CoV-2 spike. TCRdb's table, derived via immunoSEQ multiplex PCR, lists solely in-frame clones and lacks some. Among about 400,000 clones listed, around nine tenths were seen once. The germline CDR1 and CDR2 sequences are LNHDA and SQIVND (reference sequence). V was pared by 5 bases and J by 0 bases, with 19 bases between. There are 17 residues in the CDR3.

Here the sequenced sample was peripheral blood, taken in a trial of Ad26.COV2.S vaccine versus placebo. This chain uses TRBV19 with TRBJ1-1, with a possible D match to TRBD1 (5 bases). The receptor comes from a person aged 18-60 years who received the Ad26.COV2.S COVID-19 vaccine or a placebo. The CDR3 loop reads CASSSAGPAAVNTEAFF. CDR3 nucleotides: TGTGCCAGTAGTTCCGCAGGGCCTGCGGCGGTGAACACTGAAGCTTTCTTT.